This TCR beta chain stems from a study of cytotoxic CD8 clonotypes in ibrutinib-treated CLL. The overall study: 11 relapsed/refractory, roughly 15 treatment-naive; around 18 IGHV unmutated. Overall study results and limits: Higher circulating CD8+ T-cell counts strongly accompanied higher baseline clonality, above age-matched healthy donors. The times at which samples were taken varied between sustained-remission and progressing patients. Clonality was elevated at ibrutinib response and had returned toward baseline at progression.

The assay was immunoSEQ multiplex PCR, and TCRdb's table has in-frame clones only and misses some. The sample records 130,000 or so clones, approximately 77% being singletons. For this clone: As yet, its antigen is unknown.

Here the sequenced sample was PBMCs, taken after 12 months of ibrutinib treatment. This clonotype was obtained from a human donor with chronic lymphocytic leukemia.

The CDR3 DNA sequence: TGCGCCAGCAGCCTAGAGGGACTAGCAAATAGCTACGAGCAGTACTTC. It specifies CASSLEGLANSYEQYF. The chain links TRBV4-1 to TRBJ2-7, with 9 bases that match TRBD2. The J segment lost 3 bases and the V segment lost 4 bases, leaving 10 bases of the junction unmatched. This CDR3 is 16 amino acids long. Germline CDR1 reads MGHRA; CDR2 reads YSYEKL.